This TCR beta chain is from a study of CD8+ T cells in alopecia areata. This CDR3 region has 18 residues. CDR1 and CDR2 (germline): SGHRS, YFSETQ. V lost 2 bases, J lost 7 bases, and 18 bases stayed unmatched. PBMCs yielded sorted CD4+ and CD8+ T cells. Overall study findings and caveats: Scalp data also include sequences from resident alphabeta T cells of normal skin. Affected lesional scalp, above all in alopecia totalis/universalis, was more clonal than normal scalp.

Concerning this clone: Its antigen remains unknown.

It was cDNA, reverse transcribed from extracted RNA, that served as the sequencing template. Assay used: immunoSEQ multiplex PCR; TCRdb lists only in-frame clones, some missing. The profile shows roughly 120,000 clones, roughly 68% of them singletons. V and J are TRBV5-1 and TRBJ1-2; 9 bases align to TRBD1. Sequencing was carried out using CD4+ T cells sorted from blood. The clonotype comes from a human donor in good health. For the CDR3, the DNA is TGCGCCAGCAGCTTAGAGGAGGGGACAGGGATATTTACGAGTGGCTACACCTTC. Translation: CASSLEEGTGIFTSGYTF. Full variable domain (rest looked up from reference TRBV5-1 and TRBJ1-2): KAGVTQTPRYLIKTRGQQVTLSCSPISGHRSVSWYQQTPGQGLQFLFEYFSETQRNKGNFPGRFSGRQFSNSRSEMNVSTLELGDSALYLCASSLEEGTGIFTSGYTFGSGTRLTVV.